This T cell receptor (beta chain) was identified in a study of T cell responses to AZD1222 COVID-19 vaccine. The overall study: Second-dose timings of about 4 or about 12 weeks were pooled.

As for this clone: What it recognizes is unknown.

Using immunoSEQ multiplex PCR, the repertoire was profiled, and TCRdb retains in-frame clones only, with some absent. The top ten clones hold roughly 3.1% of a sample with more than 110,000 clones, 90% of them seen once. Trimming took 3 bases from V and 3 from J, leaving 18 bases between them. The CDR3 sequence is 17 residues long. The germline V gene encodes CDR1 LGHDT and CDR2 YNNKEL (reference sequence). Study results and caveats: Receipt of two AZD1222 doses was followed by a rise in Spike-specific TCR breadth and depth. Sampling that yielded the repertoires occurred only after the peak T cell response. At baseline, seropositivity was found in only six or seven AZD1222 recipients.

This receptor was identified in an adult in good health. This specimen was peripheral blood, taken on day 0 of AZD1222 vaccination. The gene calls are TRBV3-1 (or the pseudogene TRBV3-2) and TRBJ1-3, with unresolved D. The CDR3 is CASSQEPSAGLGNTIYF. The DNA for the CDR3 is TGTGCCAGCAGCCAGGAACCTAGCGCGGGCCTTGGAAACACCATATATTTT.